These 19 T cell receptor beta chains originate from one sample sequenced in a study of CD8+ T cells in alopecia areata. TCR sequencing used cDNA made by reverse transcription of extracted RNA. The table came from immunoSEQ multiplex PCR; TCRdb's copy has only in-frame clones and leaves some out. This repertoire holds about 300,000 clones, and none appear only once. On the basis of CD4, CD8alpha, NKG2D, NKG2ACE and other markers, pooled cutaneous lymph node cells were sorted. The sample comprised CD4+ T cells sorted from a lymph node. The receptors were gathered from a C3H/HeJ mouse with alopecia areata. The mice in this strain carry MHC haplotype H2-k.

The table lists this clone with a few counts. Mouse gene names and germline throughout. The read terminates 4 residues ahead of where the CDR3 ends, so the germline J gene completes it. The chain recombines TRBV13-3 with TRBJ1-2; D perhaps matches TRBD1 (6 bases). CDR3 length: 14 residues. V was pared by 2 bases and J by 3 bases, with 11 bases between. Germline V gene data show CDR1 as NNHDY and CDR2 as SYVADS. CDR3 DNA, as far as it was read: TGTGCCAGCAGTGACAGGGGAGTTTACTCC. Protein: CASSDRGVYS. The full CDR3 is CASSDRGVYSDYTF.

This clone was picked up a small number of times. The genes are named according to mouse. The CDR3 bases that were read are TGTGCCAGCAGTCCCGGGACAGCCTGGTCGCCC. Its translation is CASSPGTAWSP. The full-length CDR3 reads as CASSPGTAWSPLYF. This sequence joins TRBV19 and TRBJ1-6; 7 nucleotides agree with TRBD1. The read finishes 3 residues shy of the CDR3 end, and the germline J gene is used to complete it. TRBJ1-6 is an open reading frame whose function is uncertain. Germline CDR1 FNHDT, CDR2 SITEND (reference sequence). The CDR3 has 14 amino acids. V dropped 4 bases and J dropped 10; count of bases not matched to a gene: 8.

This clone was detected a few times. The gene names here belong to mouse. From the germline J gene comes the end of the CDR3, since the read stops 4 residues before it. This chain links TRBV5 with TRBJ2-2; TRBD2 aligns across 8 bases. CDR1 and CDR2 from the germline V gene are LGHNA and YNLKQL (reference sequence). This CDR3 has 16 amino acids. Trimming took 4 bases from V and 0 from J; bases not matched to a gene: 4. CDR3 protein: CASSPSWGANTGQLYF. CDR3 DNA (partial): TGTGCCAGCAGCCCCTCCTGGGGGGCAAACACCGGG.

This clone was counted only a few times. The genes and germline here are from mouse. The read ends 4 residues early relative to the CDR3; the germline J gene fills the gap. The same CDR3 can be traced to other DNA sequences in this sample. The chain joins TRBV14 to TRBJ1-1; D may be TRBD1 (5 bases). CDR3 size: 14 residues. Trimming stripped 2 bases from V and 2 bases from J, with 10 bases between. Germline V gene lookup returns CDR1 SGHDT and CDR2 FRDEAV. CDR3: CASSFGQGNTEVFF. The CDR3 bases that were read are TGTGCCAGCAGTTTTGGCCAGGGTAACACA.

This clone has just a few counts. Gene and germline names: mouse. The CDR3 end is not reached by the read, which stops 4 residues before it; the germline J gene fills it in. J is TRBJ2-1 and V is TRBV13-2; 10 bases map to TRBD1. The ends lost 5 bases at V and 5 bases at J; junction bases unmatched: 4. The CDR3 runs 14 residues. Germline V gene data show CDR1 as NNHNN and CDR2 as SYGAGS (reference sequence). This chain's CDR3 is CASGGQGLDAEQFF. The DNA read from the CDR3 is TGTGCCAGCGGGGGACAGGGGCTGGATGCT.

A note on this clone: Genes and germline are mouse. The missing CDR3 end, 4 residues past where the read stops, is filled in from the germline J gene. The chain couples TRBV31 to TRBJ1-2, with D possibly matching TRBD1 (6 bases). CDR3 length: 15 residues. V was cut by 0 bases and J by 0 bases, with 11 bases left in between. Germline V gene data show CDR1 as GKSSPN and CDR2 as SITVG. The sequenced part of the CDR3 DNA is TGTGCCTGGAGTCTCCGGGACACCGCAAACTCC. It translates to CAWSLRDTANS. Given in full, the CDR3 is CAWSLRDTANSDYTF.

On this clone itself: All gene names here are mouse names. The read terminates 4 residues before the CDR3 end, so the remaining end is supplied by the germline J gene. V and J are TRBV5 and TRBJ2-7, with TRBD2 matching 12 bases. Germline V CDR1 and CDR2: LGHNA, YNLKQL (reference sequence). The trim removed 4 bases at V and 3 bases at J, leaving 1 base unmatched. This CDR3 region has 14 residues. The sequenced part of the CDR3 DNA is TGTGCCAGCAGCCGGGACTGGGGGGTCTAT. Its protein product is CASSRDWGVY. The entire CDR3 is CASSRDWGVYEQYF.

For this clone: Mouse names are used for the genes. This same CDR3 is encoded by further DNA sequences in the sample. CDR3 amino acids: CTCSAGGGEAEQFF. CDR3 DNA, as far as it was read: TGCACCTGCAGTGCGGGGGGGGGCGAGGCT. The chain is built from TRBV1 and TRBJ2-1; 8 bases are a match to TRBD2. The CDR3 end falls 4 residues outside the read, so it is completed with the germline J gene. Germline CDR1 and CDR2: NSQYPW and LRSPGD (reference sequence). This CDR3 contains 14 residues.

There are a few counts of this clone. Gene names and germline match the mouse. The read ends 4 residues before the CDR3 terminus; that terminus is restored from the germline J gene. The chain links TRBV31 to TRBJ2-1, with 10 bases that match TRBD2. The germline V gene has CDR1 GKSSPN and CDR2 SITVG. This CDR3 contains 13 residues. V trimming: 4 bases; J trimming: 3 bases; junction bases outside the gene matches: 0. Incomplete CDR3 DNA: TGTGCCTGGACTGGGGGGGCCTATGCT. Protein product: CAWTGGAYA. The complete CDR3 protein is CAWTGGAYAEQFF.

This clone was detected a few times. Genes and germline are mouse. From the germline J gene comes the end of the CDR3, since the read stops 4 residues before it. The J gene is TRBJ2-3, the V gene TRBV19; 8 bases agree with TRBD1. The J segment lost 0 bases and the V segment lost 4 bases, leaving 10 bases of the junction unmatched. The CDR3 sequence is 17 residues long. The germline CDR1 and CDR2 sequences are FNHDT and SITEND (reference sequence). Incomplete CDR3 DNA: TGTGCCAGCAGTCATCCGACAGGGGCGCAGAGTGCAGAA. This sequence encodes CASSHPTGAQSAE. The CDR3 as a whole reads CASSHPTGAQSAETLYF.

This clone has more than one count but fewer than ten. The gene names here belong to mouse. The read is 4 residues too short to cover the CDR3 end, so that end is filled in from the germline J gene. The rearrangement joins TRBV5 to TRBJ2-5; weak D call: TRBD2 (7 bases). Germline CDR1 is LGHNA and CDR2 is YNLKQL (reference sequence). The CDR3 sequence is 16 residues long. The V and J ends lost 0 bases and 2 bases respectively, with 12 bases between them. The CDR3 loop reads CASSQEGGRGQDTQYF. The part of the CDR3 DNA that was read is TGTGCCAGCAGCCAAGAAGGGGGGCGGGGCCAAGAC.

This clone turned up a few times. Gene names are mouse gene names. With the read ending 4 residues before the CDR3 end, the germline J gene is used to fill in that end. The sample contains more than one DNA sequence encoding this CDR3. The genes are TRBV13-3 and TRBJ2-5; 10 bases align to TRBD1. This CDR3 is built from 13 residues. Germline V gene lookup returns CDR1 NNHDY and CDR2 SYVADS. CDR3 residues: CASRDRGQDTQYF. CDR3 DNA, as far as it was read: TGTGCCAGCAGAGACAGGGGGCAGGAC.

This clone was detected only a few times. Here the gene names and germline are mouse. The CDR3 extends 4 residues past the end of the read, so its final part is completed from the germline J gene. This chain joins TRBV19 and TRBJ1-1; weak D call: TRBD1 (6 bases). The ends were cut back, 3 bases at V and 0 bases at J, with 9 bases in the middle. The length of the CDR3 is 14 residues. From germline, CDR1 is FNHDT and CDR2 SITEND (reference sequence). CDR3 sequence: CASSKHRANTEVFF. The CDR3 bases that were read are TGTGCCAGCAGTAAACACAGGGCAAACACA.

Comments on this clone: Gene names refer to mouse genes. CDR3 loop: CASGENWGAYEQYF. The covered CDR3 bases are TGTGCCAGCGGTGAAAACTGGGGTGCCTAT. The V gene is TRBV13-2, the J gene TRBJ2-7, with 7 nucleotides matching TRBD2. The read is 4 residues too short to cover the CDR3 end, so that end is filled in from the germline J gene. Trimming at V came to 2 bases and at J to 2 bases, leaving 4 bases not matched to a gene. CDR1 is NNHNN and CDR2 is SYGAGS in the germline V gene (reference sequence). This CDR3 has 14 residues.

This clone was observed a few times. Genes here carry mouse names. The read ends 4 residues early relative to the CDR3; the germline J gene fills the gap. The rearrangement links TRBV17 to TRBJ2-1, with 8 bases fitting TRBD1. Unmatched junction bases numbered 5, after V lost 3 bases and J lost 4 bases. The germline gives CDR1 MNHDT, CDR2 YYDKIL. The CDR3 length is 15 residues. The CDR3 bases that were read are TGTGCTAGCAGTAGGCAGGGGGCTCGGTATGCT. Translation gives CASSRQGARYA. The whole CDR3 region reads CASSRQGARYAEQFF.

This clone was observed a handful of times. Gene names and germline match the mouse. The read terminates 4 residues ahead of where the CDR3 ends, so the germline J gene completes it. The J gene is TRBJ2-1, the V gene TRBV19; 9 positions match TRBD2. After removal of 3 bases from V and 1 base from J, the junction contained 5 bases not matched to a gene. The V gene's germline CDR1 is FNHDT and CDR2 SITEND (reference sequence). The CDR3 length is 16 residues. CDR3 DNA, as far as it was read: TGTGCCAGCAGTACCCGGACTGGGGCCAACTATGCT. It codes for CASSTRTGANYA. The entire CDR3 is CASSTRTGANYAEQFF.

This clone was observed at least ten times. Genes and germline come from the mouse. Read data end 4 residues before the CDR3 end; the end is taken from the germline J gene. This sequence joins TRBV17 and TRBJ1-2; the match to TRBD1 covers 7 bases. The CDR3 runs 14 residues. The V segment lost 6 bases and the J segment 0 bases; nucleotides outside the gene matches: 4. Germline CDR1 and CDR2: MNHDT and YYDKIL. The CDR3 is CASRSTGPNSDYTF. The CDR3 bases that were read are TGTGCTAGCAGATCGACAGGGCCAAACTCC. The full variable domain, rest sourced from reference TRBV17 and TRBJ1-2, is DTTVKQNPRYKLARVGKPVNLICSQTMNHDTMYWYQKKPNQAPKLLLFYYDKILNREADTFEKFQSSRPNNSFCSLYIGSAGLEYSAMYLCASRSTGPNSDYTFGSGTRLLVI.

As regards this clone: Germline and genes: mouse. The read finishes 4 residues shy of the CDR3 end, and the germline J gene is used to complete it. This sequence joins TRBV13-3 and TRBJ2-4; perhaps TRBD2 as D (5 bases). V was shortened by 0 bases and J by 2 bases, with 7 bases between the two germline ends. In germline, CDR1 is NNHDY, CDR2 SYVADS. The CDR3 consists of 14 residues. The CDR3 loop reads CASSDVGNQNTLYF. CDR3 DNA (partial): TGTGCCAGCAGTGATGTGGGGAATCAAAAC.

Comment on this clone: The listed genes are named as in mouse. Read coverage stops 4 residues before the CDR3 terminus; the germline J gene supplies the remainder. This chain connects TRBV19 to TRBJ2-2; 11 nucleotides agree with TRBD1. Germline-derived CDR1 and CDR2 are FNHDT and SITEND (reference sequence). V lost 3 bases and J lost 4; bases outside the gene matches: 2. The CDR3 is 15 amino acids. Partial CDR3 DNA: TGTGCCAGCAGTAGCGGGACAGGGGGCACCGGG. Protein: CASSSGTGGTG. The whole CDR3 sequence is CASSSGTGGTGQLYF.